These 5 T cell receptor beta chains were all obtained from the same sample, sequenced in a study of blood T cell repertoires in COVID-19. This table comes from immunoSEQ multiplex PCR, and its TCRdb copy is limited to in-frame clones, with some not included. The sample includes approximately 200,000 clones, about 90% seen only once; the top ten take 1.9%. Specimen: peripheral blood. These receptor sequences come from a man aged 35 to 55 with active or convalescent COVID-19.

The J gene is TRBJ2-2, the V gene TRBV4-2; TRBD2 matches at 12 bases. The V gene's germline CDR1 is LGHNA and CDR2 YNFKEQ. The CDR3 has 18 residues. The J segment lost 2 bases and the V segment lost 2 bases, leaving 6 bases of the junction unmatched. CDR3 sequence reads: CASSQYRGLAGNTGELFF. Here the CDR3 DNA reads TGTGCCAGCAGCCAATACCGCGGACTAGCGGGAAACACCGGGGAGCTGTTTTTT.

The V and J genes are TRBV27 and TRBJ1-4; TRBD1 is a possible D gene (6 bases). The germline CDR1 and CDR2 sequences are MNHEY and SMNVEV (reference sequence). Trimming took 10 bases from V and 0 from J, leaving 9 bases between them. The CDR3 extends over 13 amino acids. CDR3 sequence: CATSGATNEKLFF. In DNA form, the CDR3 reads TGTGCCACTTCAGGGGCAACTAATGAAAAACTGTTTTTT.

The chain carries TRBV5-1 and TRBJ2-7, with a possible D match to TRBD2 (6 bases). The V and J ends lost 0 bases and 4 bases respectively, with 17 bases between them. In germline, CDR1 is SGHRS, CDR2 YFSETQ. The CDR3 has 16 amino acids. CDR3 loop: CASSLVTEGLNYEQYF. CDR3 in DNA: TGCGCCAGCAGCTTGGTAACGGAGGGCCTGAATTACGAGCAGTACTTC.

This chain links TRBV6-1 with TRBJ2-7; the match to TRBD1 covers 8 bases. CDR1 and CDR2 from the germline V gene are MNHNS and SASEGT. CDR3 length: 15 amino acids. The J segment lost 5 bases and the V segment lost 2 bases, leaving 8 bases of the junction unmatched. The CDR3 DNA sequence: TGTGCCAGCAGTGAACTGGCAGGGGGCAGACACGAGCAGTACTTC. Its protein is CASSELAGGRHEQYF.

The rearrangement links TRBV29-1 to TRBJ2-5; D not certain. The CDR3 covers 12 residues. Trimming stripped 4 bases from V and 1 base from J, with 7 bases between. Germline assignment: CDR1 SQVTM and CDR2 ANQGSEA. The CDR3 DNA sequence: TGCAGCGTTGTTGGGCTCCAAGAGACCCAGTACTTC. Translation: CSVVGLQETQYF. Full variable domain (outside the CDR3, taken from reference TRBV29-1 and TRBJ2-5): SAVISQKPSRDICQRGTSLTIQCQVDSQVTMMFWYRQQPGQSLTLIATANQGSEATYESGFVIDKFPISRPNLTFSTLTVSNMSPEDSSIYLCSVVGLQETQYFGPGTRLLVL.